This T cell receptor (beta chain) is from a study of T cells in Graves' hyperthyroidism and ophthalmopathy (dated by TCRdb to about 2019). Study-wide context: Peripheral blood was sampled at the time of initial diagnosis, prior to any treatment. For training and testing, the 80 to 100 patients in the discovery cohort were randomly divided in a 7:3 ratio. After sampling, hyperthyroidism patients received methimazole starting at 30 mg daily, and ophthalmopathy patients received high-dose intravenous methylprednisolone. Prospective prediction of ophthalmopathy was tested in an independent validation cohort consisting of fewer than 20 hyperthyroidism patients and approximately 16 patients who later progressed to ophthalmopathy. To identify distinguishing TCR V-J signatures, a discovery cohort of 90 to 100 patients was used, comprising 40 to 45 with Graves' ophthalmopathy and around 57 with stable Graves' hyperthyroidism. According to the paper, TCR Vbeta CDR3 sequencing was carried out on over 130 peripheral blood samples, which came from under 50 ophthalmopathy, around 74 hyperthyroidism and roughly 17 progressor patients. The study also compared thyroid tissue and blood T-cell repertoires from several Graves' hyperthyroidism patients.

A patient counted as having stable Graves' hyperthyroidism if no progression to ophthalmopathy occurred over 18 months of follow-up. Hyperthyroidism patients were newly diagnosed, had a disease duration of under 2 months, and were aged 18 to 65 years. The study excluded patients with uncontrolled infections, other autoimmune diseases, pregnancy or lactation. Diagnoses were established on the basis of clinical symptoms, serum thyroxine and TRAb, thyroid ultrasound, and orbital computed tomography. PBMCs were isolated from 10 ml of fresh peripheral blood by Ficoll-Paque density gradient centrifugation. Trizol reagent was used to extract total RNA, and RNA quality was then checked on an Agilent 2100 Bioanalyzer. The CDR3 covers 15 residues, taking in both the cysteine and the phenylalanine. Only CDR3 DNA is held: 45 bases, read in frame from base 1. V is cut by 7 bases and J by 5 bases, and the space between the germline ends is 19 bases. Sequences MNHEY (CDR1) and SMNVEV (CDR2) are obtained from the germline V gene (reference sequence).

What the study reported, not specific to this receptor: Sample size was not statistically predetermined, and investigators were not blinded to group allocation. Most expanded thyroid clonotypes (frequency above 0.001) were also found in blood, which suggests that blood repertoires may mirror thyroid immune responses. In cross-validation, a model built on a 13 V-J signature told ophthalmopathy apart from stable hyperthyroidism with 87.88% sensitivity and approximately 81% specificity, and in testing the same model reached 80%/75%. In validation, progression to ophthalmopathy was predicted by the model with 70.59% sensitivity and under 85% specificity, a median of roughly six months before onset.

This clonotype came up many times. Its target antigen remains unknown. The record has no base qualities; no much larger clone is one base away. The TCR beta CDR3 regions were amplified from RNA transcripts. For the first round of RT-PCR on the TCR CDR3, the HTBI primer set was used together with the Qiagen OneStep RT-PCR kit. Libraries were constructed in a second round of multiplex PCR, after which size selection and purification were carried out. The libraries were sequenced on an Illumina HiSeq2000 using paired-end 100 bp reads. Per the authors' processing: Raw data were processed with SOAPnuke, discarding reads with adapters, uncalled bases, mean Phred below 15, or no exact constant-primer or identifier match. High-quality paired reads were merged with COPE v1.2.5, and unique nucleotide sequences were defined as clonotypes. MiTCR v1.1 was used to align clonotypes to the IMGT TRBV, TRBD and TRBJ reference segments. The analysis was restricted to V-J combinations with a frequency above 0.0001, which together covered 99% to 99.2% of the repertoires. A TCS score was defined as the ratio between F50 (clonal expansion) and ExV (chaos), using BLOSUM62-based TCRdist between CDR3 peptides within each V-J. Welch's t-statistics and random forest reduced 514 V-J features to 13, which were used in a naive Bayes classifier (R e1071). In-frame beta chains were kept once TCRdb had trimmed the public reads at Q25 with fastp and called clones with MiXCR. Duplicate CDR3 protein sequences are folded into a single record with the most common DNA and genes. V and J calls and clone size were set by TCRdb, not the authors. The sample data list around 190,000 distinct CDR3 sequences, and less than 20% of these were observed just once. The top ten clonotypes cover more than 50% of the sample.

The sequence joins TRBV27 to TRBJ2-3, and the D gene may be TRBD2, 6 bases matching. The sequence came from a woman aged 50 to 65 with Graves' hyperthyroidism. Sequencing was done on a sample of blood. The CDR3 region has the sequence CASTLFRGSLDTQYF. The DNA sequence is TGTGCCAGCACCTTATTTCGGGGGAGTTTAGATACGCAGTATTTT.